This is a list of T cell receptor beta chains from one sample in a study of cytomegalovirus exposure and HLA in healthy donors. Sequencing was performed with immunoSEQ multiplex PCR; in TCRdb, only in-frame clones are kept and a portion is missing. The sample lists about 140,000 clones, 70% to 90% occurring once. The sequencing input was PBMCs. All receptors derive from a woman in her late teens or twenties in good health and CMV-seropositive. CDR3s include the opening cysteine and the closing phenylalanine or tryptophan. D genes are given only for firm matches. Clone sizes are given selectively: once, few, many, or a class where the clone is expanded.

j_call d_call clone_size v_call cdr3_nt cdr3_aa
TRBJ2-1 - - TRBV11-2 TGTGCCAGCAGCTTTTCCCTAAGCGATGAGCAGTTCTTC CASSFSLSDEQFF
TRBJ2-1 TRBD2 few TRBV19 TGTGCCAGTAGGGGGAGCCGGACTAGCGGGAGCTACAATGAGCAGTTCTTC CASRGSRTSGSYNEQFF
TRBJ1-1 TRBD1 once TRBV6-6 TGTGCCAGCAGTTACAGGGGGCAAAGCACTGAAGCTTTCTTT CASSYRGQSTEAFF
TRBJ1-5 TRBD1 - TRBV4-1 TGCGCCAGCAGCCAAGGTAGGTTTAGTACAGGGGGTAGGCGGCCCCAGCATTTT CASSQGRFSTGGRRPQHF
TRBJ2-6 TRBD1 - TRBV2 TGTGCCAGCAGTGCCCAGGGGGTCTCTGGGGCCAACGTCCTGACTTTC CASSAQGVSGANVLTF
TRBJ1-5 TRBD1 - TRBV28 TGTGCCACAGTGGACAGGGGGGTGGGGCAGCCCCAGCATTTT CATVDRGVGQPQHF
TRBJ2-3 - - TRBV5-1 TGCGCCAGCAGCTTTCTTAGCGTGCACACAGATACGCAGTATTTT CASSFLSVHTDTQYF
TRBJ1-1 - - TRBV6-6 TGTGCCAGCAGTTACGCCGCGGGGGACGGCACTGAAGCTTTCTTT CASSYAAGDGTEAFF
TRBJ1-2 TRBD1 - TRBV5-1 TGCGCCAGCAGCTTGGGAGGCAGGGGGATTACCTATGGCTACACCTTC CASSLGGRGITYGYTF
TRBJ1-5 TRBD1 - TRBV27 TGTGCCAGCAGCCACAGGGGCAGCAATCAGCCCCAGCATTTT CASSHRGSNQPQHF
TRBJ1-1 - - TRBV5-1 TGCGCCAGCAGCTTGGAAGGCCAGGGAAGGGCACTGGCTGAAGCTTTCTTT CASSLEGQGRALAEAFF
TRBJ1-5 - - TRBV28 TGTGCCAGCAGCCTTTCTGACAGGCCCTACGAACATTTT CASSLSDRPYEHF
TRBJ2-7 - - TRBV4-3 TGCGCCAGCAGCCAAGTCGCGGGCAGGAGAGCCTACGAGCAGTACTTC CASSQVAGRRAYEQYF
TRBJ2-2 - - TRBV2 TGTGCCAGCAGTGCCACCCAGGGCCACGGGGAGCTGTTTTTT CASSATQGHGELFF
TRBJ2-1 - - TRBV6-5 TGTGCCAGCAGTTACGGTACTTCCAATGAGCAGTTCTTC CASSYGTSNEQFF
TRBJ2-7 - - TRBV9 TGTGCCAGCAGCGTAGGAGGCTACGAGCAGTACTTC CASSVGGYEQYF
TRBJ2-3 - - TRBV5-1 TGCGCCAGCAGCTTGGAGGCGGGTCGGGACACAGATACGCAGTATTTT CASSLEAGRDTDTQYF
TRBJ1-3 - - TRBV7-8 TGTGCCAGCAGCTTAGACAATGGAAACACCATATATTTT CASSLDNGNTIYF